This TCR beta chain was identified in a study of cytomegalovirus exposure and HLA in healthy donors. There are 15 residues in the CDR3. The germline V gene has CDR1 MGHDK and CDR2 SYGVNS. V was clipped by 3 bases and J by 2 bases; unmatched bases: 7. Turning to this clone: Antigen unknown.

Study-level results: Across donors, sequencing depth was assumed by presence/absence analyses to be roughly uniform.

Primers included in the PCR were 60 Vbeta and 13 Jbeta primers. Method: immunoSEQ multiplex PCR; TCRdb's copy keeps in-frame clones and lacks some. The sample records 95,000 to 100,000 clones, approximately 89% being singletons. The TCR originated in a man aged 25-45 years in good health and CMV-seronegative. The chain employs TRBV25-1 and TRBJ2-7; 7 bases align to TRBD2. The sequencing input was PBMCs. CDR3 DNA: TGTGCCAGCAGTGAGGGGGGGACGAACCCCTACGAGCAGTACTTC. It translates to CASSEGGTNPYEQYF.